The 13 T cell receptor beta chains presented below share a single source sample, sequenced in a study of T cell repertoires in aging, cancer and after chemotherapy. The template was genomic DNA from peripheral blood, not RNA. A mixed TRB-A/B primer pool amplified rearranged TRB by multiplex touch-down PCR. TCRdb analysed the multiplex PCR reads with MiXCR anew, one entry per CDR3 protein. This table holds some 3,000 distinct CDR3 sequences, approximately 20% found once. Sequencing was done on a sample of blood. The receptors shown here come from a human donor with a solid tumor.

By proportion, this clonotype is medium-sized. This rearrangement joins TRBV19 to TRBJ2-7; 8 positions agree with TRBD1. J was trimmed by 4 bases and V by 5 bases; bases with no gene match: 7. From germline, CDR1 is LNHDA and CDR2 SQIVND (reference sequence). The CDR3 spans 14 residues. The CDR3 DNA sequence: TGTGCCAGTAGTTTCCGGGACAGGAAGTACGAGCAGTACTTC. Translating it yields CASSFRDRKYEQYF.

In its sample, this clonotype is large. This chain uses TRBV7-2 with TRBJ1-2, with D tentatively TRBD1 (6 bases). Trimming shortened V by 0 bases and J by 3 bases, and 8 bases separated the two germline ends. CDR3 length: 14 residues. Germline V gene data show CDR1 as SGHTA and CDR2 as FQGNSA. CDR3 DNA sequence: TGTGCCAGCAGCTTAGCGGGGGGGCACTATGGCTACACCTTC. Translated, it gives CASSLAGGHYGYTF.

CDR3 coding DNA: TGTGCCAGCAGTTACTCAGGGTGGGAGATCCAAGAGACCCAGTACTTC. Its protein is CASSYSGWEIQETQYF. This rearrangement joins TRBV6-2 or TRBV6-3 to TRBJ2-5; a possible D gene is TRBD2 (5 bases). V lost 0 bases and J lost 1, with 12 bases in between. Germline V CDR1 and CDR2: MNHEY, SVGEGT. The CDR3 contains 16 residues.

Relative to its sample, this clonotype is medium-sized. The chain uses TRBV11-2 and TRBJ2-7; 7 bases match TRBD1. The CDR3 spans 13 residues. J gave up 2 bases and V 8 bases, and 6 bases lay outside the gene matches. Per the germline V gene, CDR1 is SGHAT and CDR2 is FQNNGV. The CDR3 bases are TGTGCCAGCGGACCGGGACAGACCTACGAGCAGTACTTC. Its translation is CASGPGQTYEQYF.

The CDR3 region is CASSPGPNTGELFF. DNA of the CDR3: TGCGCCAGCAGCCCAGGGCCTAACACCGGGGAGCTGTTTTTT. V is TRBV5-1 and J is TRBJ2-2; TRBD1 is a possible D gene (5 bases). Germline CDR1 reads SGHRS; CDR2 reads YFSETQ. Trimming took 4 bases from V and 2 from J, leaving 9 bases between them. The CDR3 is 14 residues long.

The V and J genes are TRBV15 and TRBJ1-5, with unresolved D. Looked up from germline, CDR1 is LNHNV and CDR2 is YYDKDF (reference sequence). V lost 2 bases and J lost 4, with 9 bases in between. The CDR3 runs 14 residues. The DNA for the CDR3 is TGTGCCACCAGCAGAATGACCGGAAATCAGCCCCAGCATTTT. The encoded protein is CATSRMTGNQPQHF.

The CDR3 here is CATSSDRDRGPFNNSPLHF. CDR3 nucleotide sequence: TGTGCCACCAGCAGTGATAGGGACAGGGGCCCCTTTAATAATTCACCCCTCCACTTT. The chain combines TRBV15 with TRBJ1-6, with TRBD1 identical over 10 bases. There are 19 residues in the CDR3. CDR1 LNHNV and CDR2 YYDKDF come from the germline V gene (reference sequence). V was pared by 3 bases and J by 5 bases, with 13 bases of the junction left unmatched.

This chain connects TRBV6-4 to TRBJ2-1; TRBD2 aligns across 12 bases. The CDR3 has 18 amino acids. Trimming at V came to 6 bases and at J to 8 bases, leaving 17 bases not matched to a gene. Germline values: CDR1 MRHNA, CDR2 SNTAGT. The CDR3 is CASSQERTSGVTLHEQFF. The CDR3 DNA sequence: TGTGCCAGCAGCCAGGAAAGGACTAGCGGGGTCACATTGCATGAGCAGTTCTTC.

This clonotype was counted a few times. The V call is TRBV30, the J call TRBJ2-5; possibly TRBD1 or TRBD2 for D (5 bases each). Germline lookup yields CDR1 GTSNPN and CDR2 SVGIG (reference sequence). Trimming removed 7 bases at V and 1 base at J, with 19 bases between. The CDR3 has 15 residues. CDR3 nucleotides: TGTGCCTATCTCCCCCTTCGGGGCTCCCAAGAGACCCAGTACTTC. Translating gives CAYLPLRGSQETQYF.

The genes are TRBV4-3 and TRBJ2-3; D possibly corresponds to TRBD1 (8 bases). Per the germline V gene, CDR1 is LGHNA and CDR2 is YSLEER. The V gene lost 4 bases and the J gene lost 0 bases, with 14 bases spanning the gap. This CDR3 spans 16 amino acids. CDR3 loop: CASSPNRGGSTDTQYF. The CDR3 coding sequence is TGCGCCAGCAGCCCGAACAGGGGGGGTAGCACAGATACGCAGTATTTT.

Within the sample, this clonotype is medium-sized. The J gene is TRBJ1-1, the V gene TRBV11-1, with D perhaps TRBD1 (6 bases). Germline V CDR1 and CDR2: SGHAT, FQDESV (reference sequence). Trimming removed 3 bases from V and 4 bases from J, with 15 bases in between. This CDR3 is 15 amino acids long. CDR3: CASSFHGGRGTEAFF. The CDR3 DNA reads TGTGCCAGCAGCTTTCATGGGGGCCGGGGCACTGAAGCTTTCTTT.

J is TRBJ2-1 and V is TRBV19, with TRBD2 matching over 13 bases. CDR3 length: 15 residues. After removal of 6 bases from V and 4 bases from J, the junction contained 3 bases not matched to a gene. Germline-derived CDR1 and CDR2 are LNHDA and SQIVND (reference sequence). The CDR3 DNA sequence: TGTGCCAGTAGCCGACTAGCGGGGGGTTACAATGAGCAGTTCTTC. It is translated as CASSRLAGGYNEQFF. The whole variable domain, filled in from reference TRBV19 and TRBJ2-1, reads DGGITQSPKYLFRKEGQNVTLSCEQNLNHDAMYWYRQDPGQGLRLIYYSQIVNDFQKGDIAEGYSVSREKKESFPLTVTSAQKNPTAFYLCASSRLAGGYNEQFFGPGTRLTVL.

Worth noting for this clonotype: One end of the junction fails to match germline, which may point to a read error. The gene calls are TRBV7-9 and TRBJ2-5, with 8 nucleotides matching TRBD2. Germline-derived CDR1 and CDR2 are SEHNR and FQNEAQ (reference sequence). This CDR3 spans 14 amino acids. CDR3 coding DNA: TGTGCCAGCAGCGCCACTAGCTTTGGGGGGGCGGGGGGCTTC. It encodes CASSATSFGGAGGF.